One sample yielded the 26 T cell receptor beta chains listed below, sequenced in a study of glioma-infiltrating T cells. TCR alpha and beta CDR3 regions were amplified from RNA using iRepertoire nested multiplex PCR. MiXCR, run by TCRdb on the multiplex PCR reads, gives a single entry per CDR3 protein. The sample has 93,000 or so distinct CDR3 sequences; around 28% are singletons. Sequenced: glioma tissue, nonneoplastic brain tissue, or PBMCs (not recorded which). These receptors all come from a human donor with low-grade glioma or glioblastoma, undergoing nonglioma brain surgery, or in good health (not recorded which).

This clonotype was detected ten times or more. The chain carries TRBV28 and TRBJ1-5; D not resolved. Between the trimmed V and J ends, which lost 5 bases and 7 bases, there was a span of 18 bases. The germline V gene has CDR1 MDHEN and CDR2 SYDVKM. The CDR3 is 15 amino acids. CDR3 in amino acids: CASSASHSGGQPQHF. CDR3 nucleotides: TGTGCCAGCAGTGCGTCCCACAGCGGCGGGCAGCCCCAGCATTTT.

By share, this clonotype ranks as medium-sized. The chain has TRBV28 and TRBJ2-7; 7 bases agree with TRBD1. The CDR3 is 12 amino acids. Per the germline V gene, CDR1 is MDHEN and CDR2 is SYDVKM. V dropped 6 bases and J dropped 6; count of bases not matched to a gene: 5. Here the CDR3 DNA reads TGTGCCAGCAGCCGGGACAGCCTCGAGCAGTACTTC. It is translated as CASSRDSLEQYF.

The rearrangement joins TRBV7-9 to TRBJ1-6; possibly TRBD1 for D (6 bases). The CDR3 sequence is 17 residues long. V shed 1 base and J shed 10 bases, with 20 bases lying between them. Per germline, CDR1 SEHNR and CDR2 FQNEAQ (reference sequence). The CDR3 sequence: CASSLGVGRGLRSPLHF. Written as DNA, the CDR3 is TGTGCCAGCAGCTTAGGGGTGGGCAGGGGCTTACGGTCACCCCTCCACTTT.

For this clonotype: It may be a read error: a sequence one base away is much more abundant. The rearrangement joins TRBV25-1 to TRBJ2-7; possibly TRBD2 for D (5 bases). CDR3 size: 14 residues. Trimming removed 6 bases at V and 0 bases at J, with 12 bases between. Germline V gene data show CDR1 as MGHDK and CDR2 as SYGVNS. CDR3 DNA sequence: TGTGCCAGCAGCCGGTCCGGGATCTCCTACGAGCAGTACTTC. It translates to CASSRSGISYEQYF.

Points on this clonotype: A read error may explain this, as a much larger clone is one base away. The chain joins TRBV27 to TRBJ1-2, with a possible D match to TRBD1 (6 bases). This CDR3 has 15 residues. Trimming removed 5 bases from V and 0 bases from J, with 13 bases in between. From germline, CDR1 is MNHEY and CDR2 SMNVEV (reference sequence). As DNA, the CDR3 is TGTGCCAGCAGTAATATTGGACAGACTAACTATGGCTACACCTTC. Protein: CASSNIGQTNYGYTF.

This clonotype came up many times. CDR3 nucleotides: TGCAGTGCCATAGTCCTAAGCGGGGGCGTCACAGATACGCAGTATTTT. This encodes CSAIVLSGGVTDTQYF. V is TRBV20-1 and J is TRBJ2-3, with 8 bases that match TRBD2. J was trimmed by 2 bases and V by 6 bases; bases with no gene match: 13. Germline V lookup: CDR1 DFQATT, CDR2 SNEGSKA (reference sequence). The CDR3 totals 16 residues.

This chain links TRBV6-6 with TRBJ2-7, with a weak D call TRBD2 (5 bases). CDR1 and CDR2 from the germline V gene are MNHNY and SVGAGI (reference sequence). The CDR3 loop spans 17 amino acids. V was trimmed by 0 bases and J by 7 bases, leaving 22 bases between them. CDR3 residues: CASSYSPGKGIYNEQYF. The CDR3 DNA sequence: TGTGCCAGCAGTTACTCCCCGGGGAAAGGGATATACAATGAGCAGTACTTC.

In this sample, this clonotype turned up many times. V and J are TRBV24-1 and TRBJ1-1; D gene ambiguous. The V end was cut by 10 bases, the J end by 8 bases, with 4 bases between. CDR3 size: 8 residues. Germline V gives CDR1 KGHDR, CDR2 SFDVKD. DNA for the CDR3: TGTGCCACACCAGAAGCTTTCTTT. Its translation is CATPEAFF.

This chain uses TRBV2 with TRBJ2-7; 10 bases are a match to TRBD1. Germline V gene data show CDR1 as SNHLY and CDR2 as FYNNEI. The CDR3 is made up of 15 amino acids. V lost 1 base to trimming and J lost 2 bases; unmatched junction nucleotides: 2. The CDR3 bases are TGTGCCAGCAGTGAAGAGGGGACAGGGGCCTACGAGCAGTACTTC. Its translation is CASSEEGTGAYEQYF.

Notes on this clonotype: A much bigger clone sits one base away, suggesting this may be a read error. The rearrangement joins TRBV28 to TRBJ1-2; a weak D match, TRBD1 (5 bases). The CDR3 loop spans 16 amino acids. V was shortened by 7 bases and J by 2 bases, with 20 bases between the two germline ends. Germline V gives CDR1 MDHEN, CDR2 SYDVKM. The chain's CDR3 is CASIGFLGGNNYGYTF. In DNA, the CDR3 is TGTGCCAGCATTGGGTTTCTTGGGGGAAACAACTATGGCTACACCTTC.

This chain joins TRBV12-3 or TRBV12-4 and TRBJ2-2; no reliable D call. The germline V and J ends were trimmed by 8 bases and 0 bases, with 13 bases remaining between them. This CDR3 comprises 15 residues. The CDR3 DNA reads TGTGCCAGCGTTAGGGATATCGCGAACACCGGGGAGCTGTTTTTT. Amino acids: CASVRDIANTGELFF.

This clonotype was counted at least ten times. The gene calls are TRBV7-2 and TRBJ2-3; no clear D gene. V was pared by 5 bases and J by 5 bases, with 14 bases between. The CDR3 is 14 residues long. CDR1 is SGHTA and CDR2 is FQGNSA in the germline V gene. CDR3 in DNA: TGTGCCAGCAGCCCTCCCCCTAGTGGAGATACGCAGTATTTT. This sequence encodes CASSPPPSGDTQYF.

Of note for this clonotype: One end of the junction varies from germline; a read error may be responsible. The rearrangement uses TRBV7-2 and TRBJ1-6; D not resolved. The CDR3 is 13 residues long. Germline values: CDR1 SGHTA, CDR2 FQGNSA. CDR3 nucleotide sequence: TGTGCCGGCAGCTCCGTAGGGAAATCACCCCTCCACTTT. It is translated as CAGSSVGKSPLHF. Full variable domain (missing parts from reference TRBV7-2 and TRBJ1-6): GAGVSQSPSNKVTEKGKDVELRCDPISGHTALYWYRQSLGQGLEFLIYFQGNSAPDKSGLPSDRFSAERTGGSVSTLTIQRTQQEDSAVYLCAGSSVGKSPLHFGNGTRLTVT.

Concerning this clonotype itself: A read error may account for a junction end that differs from germline. The chain joins TRBV28 to TRBJ1-1, with D tentatively TRBD1 (5 bases). There are 14 residues in the CDR3. The germline V gene encodes CDR1 MDHEN and CDR2 SYDVKM. The CDR3 sequence is CASRLGPLNTEAIF. CDR3 in DNA: TGTGCCAGCAGACTGGGACCTTTGAACACCGAAGCTATCTTT.

On this clonotype itself: Possible read error: a much larger clone is one base away. The chain uses TRBV4-1 and TRBJ2-1; 12 bases fit TRBD1. Germline lookup yields CDR1 MGHRA and CDR2 YSYEKL. This CDR3 contains 17 residues. The DNA for the CDR3 is TGCGCCAGCACCCAAGGACCGGGACAGGGGGCGATCAATGAGCAGTTCTTC. Protein sequence: CASTQGPGQGAINEQFF.

V and J are TRBV7-2 and TRBJ1-2; D is perhaps TRBD1 (5 bases). The CDR3 extends over 17 amino acids. Deletions cut 5 bases from V and 1 base from J, with 20 bases between. Germline V gives CDR1 SGHTA, CDR2 FQGNSA. The CDR3 sequence is CASSTHRQTLVNYGYTF. DNA of the CDR3: TGTGCCAGCAGCACCCACAGACAGACGTTAGTTAACTATGGCTACACCTTC. Based on the CDR3 plus reference TRBV7-2 and TRBJ1-2, the full variable domain is GAGVSQSPSNKVTEKGKDVELRCDPISGHTALYWYRQSLGQGLEFLIYFQGNSAPDKSGLPSDRFSAERTGGSVSTLTIQRTQQEDSAVYLCASSTHRQTLVNYGYTFGSGTRLTVV.

About this clonotype: This may stem from a read error, because a much larger clone lies one nucleotide away. The chain couples TRBV12-3 or TRBV12-4 to TRBJ2-3; TRBD1 might be the D (7 bases). The CDR3 is 13 residues long. CDR3 sequence reads: CASKEGATDTKYF. CDR3 bases: TGTGCCAGCAAGGAGGGGGCAACAGATACGAAGTATTTT.

The chain couples TRBV3-1 to TRBJ1-2, with D unclear. Germline values: CDR1 LGHDT, CDR2 YNNKEL (reference sequence). V gave up 4 bases and J gave up 2 bases, with 8 bases separating them. The CDR3 extends over 13 amino acids. The CDR3 nucleotides read TGTGCCAGCAGCCGCCGATCAAACTATGGCTACACCTTC. Translation: CASSRRSNYGYTF.

With regard to this clonotype: One base away lies a much larger clone, so this may be a sequencing read error. The V gene is TRBV12-3 or TRBV12-4, the J gene TRBJ1-2, with D tentatively TRBD1 (6 bases). CDR3 length: 14 amino acids. V lost 8 bases, J lost 9 bases, and 22 bases lay in between. CDR3 region: CASGSRGLWKSYTF. The CDR3 DNA reads TGTGCCAGCGGATCCAGGGGCCTATGGAAGAGCTACACCTTC.

As to this clonotype: A read error is possible here, since a much larger clone lies one base away. The chain links TRBV6-2 or TRBV6-3 to TRBJ2-3; D may be TRBD2 (5 bases). The CDR3 runs to 14 residues. V lost 6 bases and J 5 bases, leaving 15 bases between the germline ends. Germline V gives CDR1 MNHEY, CDR2 SVGEGT. The CDR3 coding sequence is TGTGCCAGCAGCCTCGGGGTGTCCCGAGATACGCAGTATTTT. This translates into CASSLGVSRDTQYF.

J is TRBJ2-7 and V is TRBV14; 8 bases are a match to TRBD1. The germline V gene has CDR1 SGHDN and CDR2 FVKESK. V gave up 1 base and J gave up 9 bases; unmatched junction bases: 5. The CDR3 sequence is 13 residues long. CDR3 residues: CASSQAGTGMQYF. CDR3 DNA: TGTGCCAGCAGCCAAGCTGGGACAGGCATGCAGTACTTC.

The sample holds one count of this clonotype. This may be a read error, as it is one base from a much larger clone. The chain couples TRBV18 to TRBJ2-5, with D perhaps matching TRBD2 (6 bases). The CDR3 length is 14 residues. From germline, CDR1 is KGHSH and CDR2 LQKENI. The CDR3, as DNA: TGTGCCAACTCACCACGGGGGTCCCAGGAGACCCAGTACTTC. Translation: CANSPRGSQETQYF. Full variable domain (outside the CDR3, taken from reference TRBV18 and TRBJ2-5): NAGVMQNPRHLVRRRGQEARLRCSPMKGHSHVYWYRQLPEEGLKFMVYLQKENIIDESGMPKERFSAEFPKEGPSILRIQQVVRGDSAAYFCANSPRGSQETQYFGPGTRLLVL.

The J gene is TRBJ2-3, the V gene TRBV20-1; TRBD2 matches at 12 bases. The CDR3 is 16 residues long. Looked up from germline, CDR1 is DFQATT and CDR2 is SNEGSKA (reference sequence). Unmatched junction bases numbered 7, after V lost 3 bases and J lost 3 bases. The CDR3 nucleotides are TGCAGTGCTAGGACTAGCGGGGGAGTCGGTACAGATACGCAGTATTTT. This translates into CSARTSGGVGTDTQYF.

This clonotype was observed a handful of times. The chain combines TRBV14 with TRBJ2-1, with TRBD2 as a possible D gene (6 bases). This CDR3 is 15 amino acids long. Trimming removed 5 bases from V and 0 bases from J, with 11 bases in between. Looked up from germline, CDR1 is SGHDN and CDR2 is FVKESK. Written as DNA, the CDR3 is TGTGCCAGCAGCTCCTTCGGGAGCTCCTACAATGAGCAGTTCTTC. Translating it yields CASSSFGSSYNEQFF.

The chain combines TRBV6-8 with TRBJ2-5, with D possibly being TRBD1 (7 bases). Germline loops: CDR1 MNHGY, CDR2 SAAAGT. Trimming removed 10 bases at V and 1 base at J, with 16 bases between. The CDR3 is 14 residues long. CDR3 nucleotides: TGTGCCATCATGGAGGGACAGAGCCAAGAGACCCAGTACTTC. Its protein product is CAIMEGQSQETQYF.

This clonotype showed up many times. The rearrangement uses TRBV15 and TRBJ2-5; D may match TRBD1 or TRBD2 (5 bases each). Germline V CDR1 and CDR2: LNHNV, YYDKDF (reference sequence). CDR3 length: 17 amino acids. Trimming shortened V by 0 bases and J by 4 bases, and 18 bases separated the two germline ends. The CDR3 DNA reads TGTGCCACCAGCAGAGATAAGAGCAGGGTTGGGGGAGAGACCCAGTACTTC. This codes for CATSRDKSRVGGETQYF.